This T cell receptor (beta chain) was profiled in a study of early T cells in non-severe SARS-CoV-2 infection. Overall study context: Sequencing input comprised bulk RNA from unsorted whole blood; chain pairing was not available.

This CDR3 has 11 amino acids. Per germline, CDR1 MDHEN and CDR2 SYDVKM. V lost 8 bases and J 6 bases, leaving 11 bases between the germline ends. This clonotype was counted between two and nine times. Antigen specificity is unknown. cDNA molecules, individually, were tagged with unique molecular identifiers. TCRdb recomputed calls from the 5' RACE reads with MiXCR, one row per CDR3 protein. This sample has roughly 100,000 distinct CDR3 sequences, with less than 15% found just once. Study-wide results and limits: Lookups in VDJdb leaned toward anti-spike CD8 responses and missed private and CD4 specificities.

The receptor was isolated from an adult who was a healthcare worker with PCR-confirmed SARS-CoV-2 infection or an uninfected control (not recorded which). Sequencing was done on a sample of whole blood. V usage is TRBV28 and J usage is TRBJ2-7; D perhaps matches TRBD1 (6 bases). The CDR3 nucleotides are TGTGCCAGCCACGGACAGAGCGAGCAGTACTTC. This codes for CASHGQSEQYF.